This T cell receptor (beta chain) was observed in a study of cytomegalovirus exposure and HLA in healthy donors. Regarding the study as a whole: Further analysis, carried out later, found HLA-associated TCR beta chains more clonally expanded than equally common other chains. Earlier findings revealed that most TCR beta V segments proved productive either about 87% or about 30% of the time. An apparent linkage of common viral pathogens to several of the most significant clusters emerged in a later analysis.

The primer mix had 60 Vbeta and 13 Jbeta primers. Clones were sequenced by immunoSEQ multiplex PCR, and TCRdb holds only the in-frame ones, with some missing. The data contain 150,000 to 200,000 clones, roughly 74% of them singletons. The ends were cut back, 5 bases at V and 9 bases at J, with 18 bases in the middle. Per the germline V gene, CDR1 is SGHRS and CDR2 is YFSETQ. This CDR3 comprises 14 residues. As for this clone: Its antigen is currently unknown.

The sequencing sample was made of PBMCs. This clonotype originated in a woman in her 40s in good health and CMV-seropositive. This chain uses TRBV5-1 with TRBJ2-1, with D possibly TRBD2 on 5 matching bases. The CDR3 sequence is CASRDGEALAEQFF. The CDR3 region has the DNA TGCGCCAGCAGGGACGGGGAAGCTTTGGCTGAGCAGTTCTTC.